These 11 T cell receptor beta chains came from one sample sequenced in a study of persistence of HIV-infected CD4 T cells. Cells were stimulated with overlapping HIV-1 Gag 15-mer peptides. Memory cells lacking CD40L and CD69 with high CD45RO were sorted. These receptors are not linked to any known antigen. Sequencing used immunoSEQ version 4 in survey mode. Some clones are missing from TCRdb's copy, which holds only in-frame ones; the method was immunoSEQ multiplex PCR. This sample has tens of thousands of clones; around three quarters occur once, and the top ten carry approximately 15%. Sample: CD4+ T cells sorted from PBMCs after approximately 19-hour stimulation, taken from a patient who received antiretroviral therapy. The receptors were sampled from an adult man with HIV who was CMV-seropositive.

The V gene is TRBV3-1 (or the pseudogene TRBV3-2), the J gene TRBJ2-1; 8 bases match TRBD2. Germline V lookup: CDR1 LGHDT, CDR2 YNNKEL (reference sequence). The ends lost 4 bases at V and 2 bases at J; junction bases unmatched: 4. CDR3 length: 15 amino acids. The CDR3 DNA reads TGTGCCAGCAGCCGGAGCGGGGGCACCTACAATGAGCAGTTCTTC. It codes for CASSRSGGTYNEQFF.

The V gene is TRBV7-9, the J gene TRBJ1-1, with 7 bases matching TRBD1. This CDR3 region has 14 residues. Germline V gives CDR1 SEHNR, CDR2 FQNEAQ (reference sequence). V shed 3 bases and J 0 bases; nucleotides not matched to a gene: 1. The CDR3 here is CASSFRGMNTEAFF. The CDR3 coding sequence is TGTGCCAGCAGCTTCAGGGGGATGAACACTGAAGCTTTCTTT.

The V call is TRBV19, the J call TRBJ2-1, with 10 positions matching TRBD2. The trim removed 6 bases at V and 1 base at J, leaving 9 bases unmatched. The V gene's germline CDR1 is LNHDA and CDR2 SQIVND (reference sequence). The CDR3 extends over 17 amino acids. CDR3 in DNA: TGTGCCAGTAGATCATCTAGCGGGAGCAGGTCCTACAATGAGCAGTTCTTC. As protein: CASRSSSGSRSYNEQFF.

The chain is built from TRBV5-1 and TRBJ1-1; D possibly corresponds to TRBD1 (5 bases). V was clipped by 5 bases and J by 3 bases, with 5 bases between them. The germline V gene has CDR1 SGHRS and CDR2 YFSETQ. The CDR3 runs to 11 residues. The CDR3 spells CASRGHTEAFF. The CDR3 nucleotides read TGCGCCAGCAGGGGGCACACTGAAGCTTTCTTT.

The rearrangement uses TRBV10-3 and TRBJ1-2, with unresolved D. The CDR3 loop spans 14 amino acids. V was cut by 4 bases and J by 4 bases, with 13 bases left in between. Germline assignment: CDR1 ENHRY and CDR2 SYGVKD. The CDR3 DNA reads as TGTGCCATCAGTGGGGTCAACCCCGTCTATGGCTACACCTTC. Translation gives CAISGVNPVYGYTF.

V gene TRBV3-1 (or the pseudogene TRBV3-2) combines with J gene TRBJ1-5; D ambiguous. The CDR3 spans 13 residues. V was shortened by 3 bases and J by 0 bases, with 3 bases between the two germline ends. The germline gives CDR1 LGHDT, CDR2 YNNKEL (reference sequence). This CDR3 is CASSQNSNQPQHF. As DNA, the CDR3 is TGTGCCAGCAGCCAGAATAGCAATCAGCCCCAGCATTTT.

Sample share makes this clone medium-sized. The chain employs TRBV19 and TRBJ2-2; TRBD1 is a possible D gene (5 bases). The CDR3 has 15 residues. Germline CDR1 is LNHDA and CDR2 is SQIVND (reference sequence). Trimming pared 3 bases from V and 1 base from J, leaving 9 bases between. CDR3 nucleotide sequence: TGTGCCAGTAGTATTAAAGGACAGAACACCGGGGAGCTGTTTTTT. Encoded protein: CASSIKGQNTGELFF.

CDR3 sequence reads: CASNRGETYEQYF. The CDR3 coding sequence is TGCGCCAGCAACCGCGGGGAAACCTACGAGCAGTACTTC. This chain connects TRBV5-1 to TRBJ2-7; TRBD2 might be the D (6 bases). Germline lookup yields CDR1 SGHRS and CDR2 YFSETQ. With 6 bases removed from V and 2 bases from J, the gap between germline ends came to 12 bases. This CDR3 is built from 13 residues.

V is TRBV16 and J is TRBJ2-7; no reliable D call. V was shortened by 0 bases and J by 6 bases, with 9 bases between the two germline ends. The CDR3 runs 13 residues. CDR1 is KGHSY and CDR2 is FQNENV in the germline V gene. The CDR3: CASSQSAVGEQYF. In nucleotides, the CDR3 is TGTGCCAGCAGCCAATCGGCGGTGGGCGAGCAGTACTTC.

This clone has just a few counts. V usage is TRBV6-5 and J usage is TRBJ1-1, with TRBD1 matching 11 bases. The CDR3 extends over 15 amino acids. J gave up 4 bases and V 6 bases, and 7 bases lay outside the gene matches. Looked up from germline, CDR1 is MNHEY and CDR2 is SVGAGI. CDR3 nucleotides: TGTGCCAGCAGCCCATTTGGACAGGGGGCCACTGAAGCTTTCTTT. It specifies CASSPFGQGATEAFF.

The CDR3 here is CASSTPYRDLSSGNTIYF. The CDR3 nucleotides are TGTGCCAGCAGCACCCCCTACCGGGATCTAAGCTCTGGAAACACCATATATTTT. The V call is TRBV7-2, the J call TRBJ1-3; no reliable D call. V lost 5 bases and J lost 0, with 20 bases in between. CDR1 SGHTA and CDR2 FQGNSA come from the germline V gene. The CDR3 has 18 residues. Together with reference TRBV7-2 and TRBJ1-3, the CDR3 gives the full variable domain: GAGVSQSPSNKVTEKGKDVELRCDPISGHTALYWYRQSLGQGLEFLIYFQGNSAPDKSGLPSDRFSAERTGGSVSTLTIQRTQQEDSAVYLCASSTPYRDLSSGNTIYFGEGSWLTVV.